The clone carrying this T cell receptor beta chain was detected a few times. Measured with immunoSEQ multiplex PCR; TCRdb has only the in-frame clones, and not every one. The table records some 260,000 clones, about 86% of them present only once. Germline V lookup: CDR1 LNHDA, CDR2 SQIVND (reference sequence). The length of the CDR3 is 15 residues. Germline trimming cut 6 bases from V and 4 bases from J; bases unmatched to any gene: 9. The sample belongs to a study of blood T cell repertoires in COVID-19. The specimen sequenced was peripheral blood. The rearrangement links TRBV19 to TRBJ1-5; 7 nucleotides match TRBD1. The TCR comes from a man older than 75 with acute or convalescent COVID-19. CDR3 sequence: CASSAPGTENQPQHF. In DNA form, the CDR3 reads TGTGCCAGTAGCGCGCCTGGGACAGAGAATCAGCCCCAGCATTTT.